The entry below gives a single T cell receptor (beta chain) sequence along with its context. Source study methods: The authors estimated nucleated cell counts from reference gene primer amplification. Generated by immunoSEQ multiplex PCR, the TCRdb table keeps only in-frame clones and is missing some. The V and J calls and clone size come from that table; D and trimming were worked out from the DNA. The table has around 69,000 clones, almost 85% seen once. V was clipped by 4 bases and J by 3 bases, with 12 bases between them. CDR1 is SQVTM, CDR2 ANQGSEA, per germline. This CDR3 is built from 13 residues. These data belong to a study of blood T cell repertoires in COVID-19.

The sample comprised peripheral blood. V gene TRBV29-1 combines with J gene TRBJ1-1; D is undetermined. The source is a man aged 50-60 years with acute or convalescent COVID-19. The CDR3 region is CSVARWGDTEAFF. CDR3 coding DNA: TGCAGCGTTGCACGGTGGGGAGACACTGAAGCTTTCTTT.